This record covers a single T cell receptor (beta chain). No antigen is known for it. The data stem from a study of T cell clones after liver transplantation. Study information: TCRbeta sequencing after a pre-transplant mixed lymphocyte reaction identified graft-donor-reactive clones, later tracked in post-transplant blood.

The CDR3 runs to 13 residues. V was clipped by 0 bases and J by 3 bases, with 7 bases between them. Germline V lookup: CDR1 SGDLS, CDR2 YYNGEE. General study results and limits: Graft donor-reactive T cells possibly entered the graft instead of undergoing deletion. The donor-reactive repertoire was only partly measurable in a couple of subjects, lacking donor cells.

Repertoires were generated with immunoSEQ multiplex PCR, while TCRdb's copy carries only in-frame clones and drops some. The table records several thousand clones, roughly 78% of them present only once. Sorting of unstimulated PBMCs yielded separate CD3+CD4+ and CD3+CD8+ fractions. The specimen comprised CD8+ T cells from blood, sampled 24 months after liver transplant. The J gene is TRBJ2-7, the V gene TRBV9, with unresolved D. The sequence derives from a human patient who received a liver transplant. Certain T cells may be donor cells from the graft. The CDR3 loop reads CASSVAVGYEQYF. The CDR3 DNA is TGTGCCAGCAGCGTAGCTGTGGGCTACGAGCAGTACTTC.